This TCR beta chain was profiled in a study of blood T cells in healthy people across ages (dated by TCRdb to between 2015 and 2017). Study-level background: Template switching captured roughly one uniquely barcoded TCR beta cDNA molecule per two T cells in model experiments. The study analyzed two additional independent replicas of 1 million unique cDNA reads from the same blood draw for two donors, one aged 18 to 30 and one aged 80 or older. To track age-related changes in TCR beta repertoire diversity, the study relied on deep sequencing normalized with unique cDNA molecular identifiers. To avoid experimental bias, donors of different ages were randomly spread across the sequencing lanes. Four age groups were formed from the donors: young (average around 15 years), middle-aged (around 37), aged (about 62) and long-lived (around 82).

Libraries were constructed by 5' RACE. Sequencing was performed on an Illumina HiSeq 2500. A second PCR of about 6 to 12 cycles was performed with a sample-barcoded 5' primer and a J-beta primer mix. A template-switch 5' adaptor carrying 12 random nucleotides introduced a unique molecular identifier onto each TCR beta cDNA molecule. At least 3 million CDR3-containing paired-end reads were obtained from each sample. All of the RNA was converted into first-strand cDNA using the Mint cDNA synthesis kit, with a TRBC-specific oligonucleotide serving as the primer. Following uracil-DNA glycosylase treatment, a first 18-cycle PCR with universal primers M1SS and BC2_uni_R was performed on all cDNA. In the original analysis: Each sample was normalized by randomly selecting 1 million high-quality reads, each carrying a distinct molecular identifier. Reads with shared molecular identifiers were discarded instead of being binned into consensus sequences. MiTCR, with a Q25 quality threshold and the strictest error-elimination algorithm, was used for CDR3 identification, clonotype clustering and error correction. A nonparametric unseen species model using Euler transformation provided a lower-bound estimate of total TCR beta diversity. The raw public data were reprocessed by TCRdb itself: fastp quality trimming at Q25, MiXCR clonotype calling, in-frame beta chains only. Rows with one shared CDR3 protein collapse into an entry with the most common genes and DNA. The V and J calls were determined by TCRdb, not by the authors. The sample table contains about 1.8 million distinct CDR3 sequences; only one count was recorded for roughly 50% of them. The ten most abundant clones make up approximately 2% of the sample.

The roughly 37 donors, aged about 6 to 100 years, were systemically healthy Caucasian individuals from Russia. Each donor gave ten milliliters of peripheral blood, drawn into EDTA-treated Vacutainer tubes. Ficoll-Paque density-gradient centrifugation was used to isolate PBMCs, with at least 6.5 million obtained per sample. Total RNA was extracted from PBMCs with Trizol reagent, with at least 5 micrograms obtained per sample. For every donor, an aliquot of PBMCs went through flow cytometry to measure the percentages of naive CD45RAhigh/CD27high T cells. Study-level results and caveats: Compared with the aged group, more naive CD4+ T cells, fewer expanded clones and increased TCR diversity were shown by the long-lived group, suggesting age selection. Observed TCR beta diversity per million T cells fell roughly linearly with age, and a significant reduction was already apparent by age around 36. Estimates of total diversity based on one million sequenced T cells were regarded as lower bounds and as underestimates. Since profiling was done on bulk unsorted PBMCs, naive and antigen-experienced compartments could not be conclusively compared. Donor CMV infection status was unknown, potentially confounding age-related changes in expanded clonotypes. A strong correlation was found between observed TCR beta diversity and the percentage of naive T cells measured by flow cytometry.

About this clonotype itself: There is no known antigen for this receptor. No qualities accompany the bases; no much larger clone lies one base away.

Taken from cysteine to phenylalanine, the CDR3 has 16 residues. CDR3 DNA only is kept here, 48 bases in frame from base 1. The germline V gene (reference sequence) provides CDR1 SGHAT and CDR2 FQDESV. V sheds 2 bases and J sheds 2 bases, leaving 14 bases between their ends. Recombination connected TRBV11-1 to TRBJ2-3; the D gene is perhaps TRBD1, on 5 matching bases. The source material was blood. The TCR comes from a woman aged 40 to 50 in good health. The CDR3 region reads CASSLFESGITDTQYF. Read as DNA, the sequence is TGTGCCAGCAGCTTATTTGAGTCAGGGATCACAGATACGCAGTATTTT.